This T cell receptor (beta chain) was profiled in a study of T cells in women clearing cervical HPV infection (dated by TCRdb to between 2017 and 2018). For the wider study: The cases were some 25 women with histologically confirmed HPV16-related CIN3 or worse, and 2 of these cases were invasive cancers. Cases and controls were matched on age within five years and on year of sample collection. As quality controls, five blinded duplicates were added to each group, bringing the total to approximately 60 samples made up of around 50 participants and about 10 replicates. Since HLA typing was available for only a few women, HLA type could not be ruled out as a confounder. The parent cohort enrolled 9,800 or so women aged 18 or older in Guanacaste, Costa Rica, during about 1992 to 1995 and followed them for around 7 years. Among cases, blood sampling came a median of roughly 150 days after lesion detection, with an interquartile range of about 85 to 220 days. A median age of approximately 30 years was observed in cases versus 38 to 45 in controls, and no significant differences in baseline characteristics were found. Blood from cases was drawn at the visit where the lesion was first identified, while blood from controls was drawn once the infection was no longer detected. The controls were fewer than 30 women whose single incident HPV16 infection cleared within 12 months with no development of precancer or cancer. An exploratory proof-of-principle case-control study, nested within the Guanacaste HPV Natural History Study in Costa Rica, was conducted to compare TCR repertoires across cervical HPV16 outcomes.

Every participant had a single incident cervical HPV16 infection, and women with prevalent HPV16 infections were excluded. Cervical HPV DNA was detected by MY09/MY11 PCR and genotyped by dot-blot hybridization. Roughly 15 mL of heparinized blood was centrifuged, after which the buffy coat was aliquoted, frozen at -30 degrees C, and then stored at -80 degrees C. QIAGEN kits were used to extract genomic DNA from buffy coat specimens. TCR beta CDR3 regions were amplified by multiplex PCR from an average of approximately 1.3 ug genomic DNA per sample using the immunoSEQ assay. Primer bias was corrected in the assay by using a complete synthetic TCR repertoire to establish an amplification baseline. The amplicons were sequenced using the Illumina platform. From the authors' description of their analysis: Sequences were error-corrected by clustering with frequency ratios and a modified nearest-neighbor algorithm, then analyzed in the immunoSEQ Analyzer with IMGT gene definitions. At each rarefaction depth, TCR richness and evenness were averaged over 20 rarefaction repeats, and samples with fewer sequences than the depth were excluded. Wilcoxon rank sum tests with FDR correction were used to compare relative abundances of V, D and J genes between the groups. Blinded duplicates gave an intraclass correlation of around 96% for TCR richness and an average of about 74% across 66 gene segments. The clones in this table, taken by TCRdb from immuneACCESS, are in-frame only. Not every clone is retained; where verified, under half of the shortfall comes from an unresolved V gene, and the cause of the rest is unknown. The DNA gave D and trimming, while V, J and clone size come from that table. The record for this sample contains tens of thousands of clones. The top ten constitute roughly 1.3% of the sample.

What the research found in general, with its limitations: T-cell numbers per sample were unknown, so richness differences could reflect varying T-cell content rather than repertoire biology. By combining richness with V gene abundances, random forest classifiers separated cases from controls with an estimated AUC of roughly 0.8. TCR repertoire richness was significantly higher in CIN3+ cases than in controls across sequencing depths, while evenness did not differ. The cross-sectional design could not show whether the associations came before the infection or were a result of it, and neither effector/memory subsets nor HPV-specific T cells were isolated. TRBV6-7 relative abundance was lower in cases than in controls (0.11% versus 0.16%; Bonferroni P = 0.0008).

Remarks on this clone: Its target antigen remains unknown. The CDR3 goes on 3 residues after the read ends, and that part is filled in from the germline J gene.

CDR1 and CDR2 are read off the germline V gene (reference sequence) as LNHDA and SQIVND. The CDR3 covers 12 residues, taking in both the cysteine and the phenylalanine. Part of the CDR3 DNA is given, 27 bases translated from base 1. The sequenced sample was blood buffy coat. Recombination connected TRBV19 to TRBJ1-2; TRBD1 is possibly the D segment (5 matching bases). The sequence was collected from a woman aged 18-69 years with a cervical HPV16 infection that either progressed to CIN3+ or cleared (not recorded which). CDR3 DNA (partial): TGTGCCAGTAGCCTCAGGGTACAAGGC. It is translated as CASSLRVQG. The whole CDR3 protein is CASSLRVQGYTF.